This entry is about one T cell receptor (beta chain). This specimen belongs to a study of blood T cell repertoires in COVID-19. Study context: Sites in the United States, Italy and Spain provided acute and convalescent COVID-19 samples. T cells, B-cell-depleted T cells, or PBMCs supplied cDNA or gDNA.

V lost 5 bases to trimming and J lost 5 bases, with 22 bases between them. Germline values: CDR1 SSHAT, CDR2 FNYEAQ (reference sequence). The CDR3 runs 17 residues. Per the study methods: Amplified reference gene primers provided the basis for estimating nucleated cell counts. This table comes from immunoSEQ multiplex PCR, and its TCRdb copy is limited to in-frame clones, with some not included. That table gives V, J and clone size, and the DNA gave D and trimming. The sample has under 300,000 clones; 65% to 85% are singletons. The V gene is TRBV7-7, the J gene TRBJ2-1; possible D gene TRBD2, 6 bases. The sample consisted of peripheral blood. This TCR came from a middle-aged woman with active or convalescent COVID-19. The CDR3 coding sequence is TGTGCCAGCAGCCCTTTGGCGGGGATAACCCTAAACAATGAGCAGTTCTTC. This translates into CASSPLAGITLNNEQFF.